One and the same sample provided the 22 T cell receptor beta chains below, sequenced in a study of CD8+ T cells in alopecia areata. The authors extracted RNA and reverse transcribed it into cDNA as the sequencing template. Sequencing was performed with immunoSEQ multiplex PCR; in TCRdb, only in-frame clones are kept and a portion is missing. The data contain some 210,000 clones, approximately 65% of them singletons. As for treatment: oral pan-JAK inhibitor, 5-10 mg twice daily. The specimen was CD4+ T cells sorted from blood, collected between weeks 43 and 45, from a patient treated with tofacitinib. Receptors originate from a human donor with alopecia areata.

The chain joins TRBV10-3 to TRBJ2-7, with 7 bases matching TRBD1. Germline CDR1 and CDR2: ENHRY and SYGVKD. CDR3 size: 16 residues. The junction had 16 bases not matched to a gene; V was cut back by 6 bases and J by 5 bases. The CDR3 here is CAIRHTTGDPDHEQYF. The CDR3 nucleotides read TGTGCCATCAGGCACACCACAGGGGATCCCGATCACGAGCAGTACTTC.

The chain couples TRBV10-3 to TRBJ2-7, with 7 bases lining up with TRBD2. V shed 8 bases, J shed 5 bases, and the junction held 12 bases outside the gene matches. This CDR3 contains 14 residues. CDR1 is ENHRY, CDR2 SYGVKD, per germline. CDR3 in DNA: TGTGCCATCGGAACGGGGGGACTGATCCACGAGCAGTACTTC. Amino acid sequence: CAIGTGGLIHEQYF.

This clone was picked up one time. This chain connects TRBV29-1 to TRBJ2-2, with 9 bases that match TRBD1. V lost 7 bases, J lost 6 bases, and 9 bases stayed unmatched. The CDR3 covers 14 residues. Germline-derived CDR1 and CDR2 are SQVTM and ANQGSEA. CDR3 coding DNA: TGCAGCGCCGGACAGGGGATAACTGCCGGGGAGCTGTTTTTT. Translated: CSAGQGITAGELFF.

The rearrangement joins TRBV11-3 to TRBJ2-7, with D possibly TRBD1 on 5 matching bases. V was cut by 1 base and J by 2 bases, with 9 bases left in between. The V gene's germline CDR1 is SGHNT and CDR2 YENEEA. The CDR3 is 14 amino acids. This CDR3 is CASSLGTHPYEQYF. The CDR3 DNA reads TGTGCCAGCAGCTTAGGGACACATCCCTACGAGCAGTACTTC.

The V gene is TRBV18, the J gene TRBJ2-7, with 8 bases that match TRBD1. CDR3 length: 14 amino acids. In germline, CDR1 is KGHSH, CDR2 LQKENI. V trimming: 2 bases; J trimming: 6 bases; junction bases outside the gene matches: 6. This chain's CDR3 is CASSPSQGAIEQYF. As DNA, the CDR3 is TGTGCCAGCTCACCATCCCAGGGGGCCATCGAGCAGTACTTC.

The chain is built from TRBV5-1 and TRBJ2-3; 10 nucleotides match TRBD2. The germline CDR1 and CDR2 sequences are SGHRS and YFSETQ. V lost 6 bases and J lost 1; bases outside the gene matches: 8. The CDR3 consists of 16 residues. DNA for the CDR3: TGCGCCAGCAACCTAGCGGGGGACCGGGGCACAGATACGCAGTATTTT. Translation: CASNLAGDRGTDTQYF.

This clone was observed a handful of times. This rearrangement joins TRBV18 to TRBJ2-5; D gene uncertain. With 1 base removed from V and 5 bases from J, the gap between germline ends came to 8 bases. This CDR3 is built from 13 residues. Germline V gene sequence: CDR1 KGHSH, CDR2 LQKENI. CDR3 nucleotides: TGTGCCAGCTCACCACAGAGTGACGAGACCCAGTACTTC. Translated: CASSPQSDETQYF.

This clone showed up just a few times. The chain recombines TRBV11-2 with TRBJ2-2, with TRBD1 matching 8 bases. The CDR3 length is 15 residues. Trimming removed 4 bases from V and 3 bases from J; junction bases left unmatched: 4. CDR1 and CDR2 (germline): SGHAT, FQNNGV. CDR3: CASSSRQGYTGELFF. Written as DNA, the CDR3 is TGTGCCAGCAGCTCCCGACAGGGGTACACCGGGGAGCTGTTTTTT.

CDR3 amino acids: CSVSGGAGETQYF. The CDR3 nucleotides read TGCAGCGTGAGCGGGGGGGCAGGAGAGACCCAGTACTTC. V and J are TRBV29-1 and TRBJ2-5; TRBD2 matches 10 bases. V was clipped by 6 bases and J by 4 bases; unmatched bases: 5. The CDR3 is 13 residues long. CDR1 is SQVTM and CDR2 is ANQGSEA in the germline V gene.

This clone was detected once. The chain recombines TRBV2 with TRBJ1-5, with 12 bases matching TRBD1. Per germline, CDR1 SNHLY and CDR2 FYNNEI. The CDR3 has 15 residues. V was pared by 7 bases and J by 8 bases, with 9 bases of the junction left unmatched. This chain's CDR3 is CASKGQGARGEPQHF. The CDR3 DNA sequence: TGTGCCAGCAAGGGACAGGGGGCAAGAGGTGAGCCCCAGCATTTT.

The J gene is TRBJ1-2, the V gene TRBV5-1; 9 positions match TRBD1. V trimming: 3 bases; J trimming: 8 bases; junction bases outside the gene matches: 8. The V gene's germline CDR1 is SGHRS and CDR2 YFSETQ. CDR3 length: 14 residues. The CDR3 DNA sequence: TGCGCCAGCAGCTCGGACAGGGGCAGGGGAGGCTACACCTTC. Protein sequence: CASSSDRGRGGYTF.

The chain joins TRBV2 to TRBJ1-2; D gene uncertain. The CDR3 totals 13 residues. CDR1 and CDR2 (germline): SNHLY, FYNNEI. Trimming removed 5 bases from V and 7 bases from J, with 14 bases in between. The CDR3 DNA sequence: TGTGCCAGCAGTTCCCAGGTCCAGGCTGGCTACACCTTC. Residues: CASSSQVQAGYTF.

This rearrangement joins TRBV27 to TRBJ2-1; 10 bases agree with TRBD2. The CDR3 contains 15 residues. The germline V gene encodes CDR1 MNHEY and CDR2 SMNVEV (reference sequence). The V gene end was trimmed by 6 bases and the J gene end by 3 bases; junction bases not matched to a gene: 5. CDR3 sequence: CASSLSGGRYNEQFF. In nucleotides, the CDR3 is TGTGCCAGCAGCCTTAGCGGGGGGCGCTACAATGAGCAGTTCTTC.

This chain connects TRBV29-1 to TRBJ2-7, with TRBD2 matching over 7 bases. In germline, CDR1 is SQVTM, CDR2 ANQGSEA. The CDR3 spans 13 residues. J was trimmed by 5 bases and V by 4 bases; bases with no gene match: 8. This CDR3 is CSVGEGLIHEQYF. The CDR3 DNA is TGCAGCGTTGGGGAGGGCCTAATCCACGAGCAGTACTTC.

The chain links TRBV30 to TRBJ2-1, with TRBD1 matching 7 bases. There are 11 residues in the CDR3. Unmatched junction bases numbered 8, after V lost 2 bases and J lost 16 bases. The germline gives CDR1 GTSNPN, CDR2 SVGIG (reference sequence). The CDR3 protein is CAWSKGQVRFF. CDR3 DNA sequence: TGTGCCTGGAGTAAAGGACAGGTCCGCTTCTTC.

The chain joins TRBV29-1 to TRBJ2-1; D might be TRBD2 (6 bases). The CDR3 runs 14 residues. V was cut by 7 bases and J by 8 bases, with 21 bases left in between. Germline V gene sequence: CDR1 SQVTM, CDR2 ANQGSEA. This CDR3 is CSGGTVRFLDEQFF. The CDR3 nucleotides read TGCAGCGGCGGGACGGTAAGGTTCCTCGATGAGCAGTTCTTC.

The chain is built from TRBV5-6 and TRBJ2-1; 10 bases fit TRBD2. From germline, CDR1 is SGHDT and CDR2 YYEEEE. The J segment lost 5 bases and the V segment lost 2 bases, leaving 4 bases of the junction unmatched. The CDR3 length is 15 residues. As DNA, the CDR3 is TGTGCCAGCAGCTTCGGACTAGCGGCTGACAATGAGCAGTTCTTC. Its protein product is CASSFGLAADNEQFF.

The chain's CDR3 is CSVESGTAIYGYTF. CDR3 in DNA: TGCAGCGTTGAATCCGGGACAGCGATCTATGGCTACACCTTC. The chain combines TRBV29-1 with TRBJ1-2; 7 nucleotides line up with TRBD1. The CDR3 extends over 14 amino acids. Germline assignment: CDR1 SQVTM and CDR2 ANQGSEA. J gave up 4 bases and V 2 bases, and 7 bases lay outside the gene matches.

This sequence joins TRBV18 and TRBJ1-5; no clear D gene. Germline V gene data show CDR1 as KGHSH and CDR2 as LQKENI. V lost 0 bases, J lost 1 base, and 4 bases lay in between. The CDR3 consists of 14 residues. The CDR3 sequence: CASSPPGSNQPQHF. For the CDR3, the DNA is TGTGCCAGCTCACCACCGGGAAGCAATCAGCCCCAGCATTTT.

This chain links TRBV5-1 with TRBJ2-7; D is ambiguous. Germline V gene sequence: CDR1 SGHRS, CDR2 YFSETQ. The CDR3 has 13 residues. V lost 1 base and J lost 3, with 8 bases in between. CDR3 nucleotide sequence: TGCGCCAGCAGCTTGTCCCAGCGCTACGAGCAGTACTTC. It specifies CASSLSQRYEQYF.

The chain employs TRBV11-2 and TRBJ1-1, with D unresolved. V dropped 5 bases and J dropped 1 base, with 11 bases sitting between them. The CDR3 runs 14 residues. CDR1 and CDR2 (germline): SGHAT, FQNNGV. CDR3 protein: CASSNRVANTEAFF. The CDR3 DNA is TGTGCCAGCAGCAACCGGGTAGCGAACACTGAAGCTTTCTTT.

This rearrangement joins TRBV25-1 to TRBJ2-1; 7 positions agree with TRBD1. Trimming took 4 bases from V and 1 from J; bases not matched to a gene: 4. CDR3 length: 15 residues. Germline lookup yields CDR1 MGHDK and CDR2 SYGVNS. The DNA for the CDR3 is TGTGCCAGCAGTGCTTCCAGGGGGTCCTACAATGAGCAGTTCTTC. Its protein is CASSASRGSYNEQFF.